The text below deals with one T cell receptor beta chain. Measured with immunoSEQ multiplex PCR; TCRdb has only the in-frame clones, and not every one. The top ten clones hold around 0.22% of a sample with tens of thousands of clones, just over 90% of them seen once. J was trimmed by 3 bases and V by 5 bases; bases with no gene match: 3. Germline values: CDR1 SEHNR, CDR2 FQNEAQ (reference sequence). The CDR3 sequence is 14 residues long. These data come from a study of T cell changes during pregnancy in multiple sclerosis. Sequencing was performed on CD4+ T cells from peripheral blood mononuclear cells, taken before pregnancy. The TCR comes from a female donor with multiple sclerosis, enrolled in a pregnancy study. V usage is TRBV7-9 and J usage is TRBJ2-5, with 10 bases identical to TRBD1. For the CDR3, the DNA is TGTGCCAGCAGCGGGACAGGGGCGAAAGAGACCCAGTACTTC. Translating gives CASSGTGAKETQYF.